Listed below are T cell receptor beta chains from one sample, sequenced in a study of blood T cell repertoires in COVID-19. The data were produced by immunoSEQ multiplex PCR, yet TCRdb's version contains in-frame clones alone and is incomplete. The sample records some 420,000 clones, approximately 92% being singletons. The sequencing sample was made of PBMCs or T cells enriched from blood (not recorded which). The receptors were sampled from a man under 40 who had recovered from COVID-19. Each CDR3 is given with its conserved first and last residue. The order of the fields is clone size, D gene, V gene, J gene, CDR3 protein, CDR3 DNA. The D gene is left open where the match is weak. Not all rows give a size; the values are once, few, many and, for expanded clones, a class.

-,-,TRBV19,TRBJ1-2,CASKHGIYGYTF,TGTGCCAGTAAACACGGGATCTATGGCTACACCTTC
once,TRBD1,TRBV2,TRBJ2-7,CASGGQGYNEQYF,TGTGCCAGCGGCGGACAGGGTTATAACGAGCAGTACTTC
-,TRBD1,TRBV28,TRBJ2-7,CATNRGSPYEQYF,TGTGCCACCAACAGGGGATCCCCCTACGAGCAGTACTTC
few,TRBD1,TRBV6-2/TRBV6-3,TRBJ1-5,CASSPYVKTGSIDQPQHF,TGTGCCAGCAGTCCCTACGTCAAGACAGGGTCGATAGATCAGCCCCAGCATTTT
-,TRBD2,TRBV5-1,TRBJ2-1,CASSTSGSGYNEQFF,TGCGCCAGCAGCACAAGCGGGAGTGGCTACAATGAGCAGTTCTTC
once,-,TRBV7-9,TRBJ2-3,CASSRAGDTQYF,TGTGCCAGCAGCAGAGCGGGAGATACGCAGTATTTT
-,-,TRBV20-1,TRBJ1-2,CSAKTSGYTF,TGCAGTGCCAAGACAAGTGGCTACACCTTC
-,-,TRBV28,TRBJ2-7,CASTLGPSYEQYF,TGTGCCAGCACGCTGGGCCCCTCCTACGAGCAGTACTTC
-,-,TRBV10-3,TRBJ2-1,CAIRPGQFNEQFF,TGTGCCATCAGGCCCGGACAATTCAATGAGCAGTTCTTC
-,TRBD1,TRBV6-5,TRBJ1-1,CASSSGQFVTEAFF,TGTGCCAGCAGCTCGGGACAGTTTGTCACTGAAGCTTTCTTT
-,TRBD2,TRBV27,TRBJ2-1,CASRSGNYNEQFF,TGTGCCAGCAGAAGCGGGAACTACAATGAGCAGTTCTTC
-,-,TRBV12-3/TRBV12-4,TRBJ2-7,CASSDRSYEQYF,TGTGCCAGCAGTGACAGGTCCTACGAGCAGTACTTC
-,-,TRBV3-1/TRBV3-2,TRBJ1-2,CASSHLGRDNYGYTF,TGTGCCAGCAGCCACCTCGGACGGGATAACTATGGCTACACCTTC